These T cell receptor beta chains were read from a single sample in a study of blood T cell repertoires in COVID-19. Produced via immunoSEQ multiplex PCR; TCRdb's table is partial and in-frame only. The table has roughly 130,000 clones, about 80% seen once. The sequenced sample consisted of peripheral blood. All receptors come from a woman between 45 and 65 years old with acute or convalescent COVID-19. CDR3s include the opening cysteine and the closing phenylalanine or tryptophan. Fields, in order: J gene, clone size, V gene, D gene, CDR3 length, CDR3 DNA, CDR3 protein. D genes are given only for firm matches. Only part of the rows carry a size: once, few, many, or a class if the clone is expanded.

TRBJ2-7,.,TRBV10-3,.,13,TGTGCCATCAGTATAGGGGGCTCCTACGAGCAGTACTTC,CAISIGGSYEQYF
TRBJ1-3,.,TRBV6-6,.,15,TGTGCCAGCAGCCGACAGTCCGCCTCTGGAAACACCATATATTTT,CASSRQSASGNTIYF
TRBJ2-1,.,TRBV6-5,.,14,TGTGCCAGCAGTTACGGGGCGTTATACAATGAGCAGTTCTTC,CASSYGALYNEQFF
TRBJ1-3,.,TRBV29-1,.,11,TGCAGCGTTGACCGAGGTAACACCATATATTTT,CSVDRGNTIYF
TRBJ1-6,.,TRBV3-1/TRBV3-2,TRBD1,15,TGTGCCAGCAGGGGACAGGGTGGCGATAATTCACCCCTCCACTTT,CASRGQGGDNSPLHF
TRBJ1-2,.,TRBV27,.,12,TGTGCCAGCAGGGACATGGTCTATGGCTACACCTTC,CASRDMVYGYTF
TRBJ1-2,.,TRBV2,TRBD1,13,TGTGCCAGCCCCGGGACAGCCAACTATGGCTACACCTTC,CASPGTANYGYTF
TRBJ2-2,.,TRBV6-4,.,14,TGTGCCAGCAGTGAACCAGCAGGAACCGGGGAGCTGTTTTTT,CASSEPAGTGELFF
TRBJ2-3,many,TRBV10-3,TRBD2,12,TGTGCCGTCCTAGCGGGGGGTAGAACGCAGTATTTT,CAVLAGGRTQYF
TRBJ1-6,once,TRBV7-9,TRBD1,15,TGTGCCAGCAGCCTATTTGGACAGGGTACTGCACCCCTCCACTTT,CASSLFGQGTAPLHF
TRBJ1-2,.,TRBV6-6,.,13,TGTGCCAGCAGTTTGGAACAGCTCTATGGCTACACCTTC,CASSLEQLYGYTF
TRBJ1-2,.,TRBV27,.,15,TGTGCCAGCAGAGTACTCCGGGACAAGAACTATGGCTACACCTTC,CASRVLRDKNYGYTF
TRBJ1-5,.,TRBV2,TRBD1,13,TGTGCCAGCAACAGACAGGGGGTCCAGCCCCAGCATTTT,CASNRQGVQPQHF
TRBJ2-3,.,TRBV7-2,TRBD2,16,TGTGCCAGCAGCTTTGGGGCTAGCGGCCACACGAATACGCAGTATTTT,CASSFGASGHTNTQYF
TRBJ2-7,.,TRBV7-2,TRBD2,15,TGTGCCAGCAGCTTAGGAGTGGCGGGGGGTAACGAGCAGTACTTC,CASSLGVAGGNEQYF
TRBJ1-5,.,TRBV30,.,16,TGTGCCTGGAGCGGAGTCGGACAGTGGAGTAATCAGCCCCAGCATTTT,CAWSGVGQWSNQPQHF